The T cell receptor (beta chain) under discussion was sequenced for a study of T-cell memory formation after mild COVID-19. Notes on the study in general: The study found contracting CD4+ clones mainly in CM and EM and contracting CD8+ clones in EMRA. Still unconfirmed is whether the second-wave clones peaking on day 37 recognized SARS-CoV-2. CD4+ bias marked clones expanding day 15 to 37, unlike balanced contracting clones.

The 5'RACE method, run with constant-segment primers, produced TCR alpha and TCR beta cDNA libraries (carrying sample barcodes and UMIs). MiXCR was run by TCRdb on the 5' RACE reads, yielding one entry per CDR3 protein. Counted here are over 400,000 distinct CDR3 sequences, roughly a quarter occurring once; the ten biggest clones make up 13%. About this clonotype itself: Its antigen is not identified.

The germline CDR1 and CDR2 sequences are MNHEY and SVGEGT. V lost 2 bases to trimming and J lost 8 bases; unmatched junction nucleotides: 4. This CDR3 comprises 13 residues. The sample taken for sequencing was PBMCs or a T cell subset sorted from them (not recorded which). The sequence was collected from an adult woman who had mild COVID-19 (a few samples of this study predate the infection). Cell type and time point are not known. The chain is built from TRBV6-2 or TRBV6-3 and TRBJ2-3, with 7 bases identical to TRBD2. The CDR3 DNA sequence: TGTGCCAGCAGTTACGGACTAGTCAGTACGCAGTATTTT. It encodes CASSYGLVSTQYF.